The 15 T cell receptor beta chains in this list originate from one sample, sequenced in a study of blood T cells in healthy people across ages. Primed by a sample-barcoded 5' primer and a J-beta primer mix, a second PCR proceeded for 7 to 11 cycles. TCRdb itself ran the 5' RACE reads through MiXCR, one entry per CDR3 protein. The profile shows under 2 million distinct CDR3 sequences, almost 35% of them singletons. Material for sequencing was blood. Receptors were obtained from a woman in her 30s in good health.

This clonotype was seen a handful of times. The chain links TRBV20-1 to TRBJ2-1; maybe TRBD2 (5 bases). Trimming left V 3 bases short and J 12 bases short, with 24 bases between. Germline V gene data show CDR1 as DFQATT and CDR2 as SNEGSKA (reference sequence). The CDR3 sequence is 15 residues long. CDR3 DNA: TGCAGTGCTAGTGTCGCTAAACGACTCTCAGGAGGGCAGTTCTTC. It codes for CSASVAKRLSGGQFF.

This clonotype was seen a handful of times. V gene TRBV13 combines with J gene TRBJ1-1, with a weak D call TRBD1 (5 bases). Trimming removed 6 bases from V and 5 bases from J, with 16 bases in between. Germline V gene sequence: CDR1 PRHDT, CDR2 FYEKMQ (reference sequence). The CDR3 covers 14 residues. The CDR3 region is CASSFIGGKTEAFF. CDR3 sequence (DNA): TGTGCCAGCAGTTTTATTGGGGGGAAGACTGAAGCTTTCTTT.

As concerns this clonotype: The junction departs from the called germline gene at one end, perhaps through a read error. The gene calls are TRBV9 and TRBJ2-1, with TRBD1 matching over 9 bases. CDR1 and CDR2 from the germline V gene are SGDLS and YYNGEE. The CDR3 sequence is 12 residues long. In DNA, the CDR3 is TGTGCCGGCAGCACACAGGGGGCCGAGCAGTTCTTC. Translated, it gives CAGSTQGAEQFF.

This clonotype showed up just a few times. This chain connects TRBV20-1 to TRBJ1-1; D ambiguous. This CDR3 has 15 residues. CDR1 and CDR2 from the germline V gene are DFQATT and SNEGSKA (reference sequence). Deletions cut 8 bases from V and 4 bases from J, with 23 bases between. CDR3 in amino acids: CSPRSLSGSTTEAFF. In nucleotides, the CDR3 is TGCAGTCCCCGTAGTTTATCAGGTTCAACCACTGAAGCTTTCTTT.

This clonotype was seen more than once but under ten times. The chain carries TRBV13 and TRBJ2-1, with D uncertain. The CDR3 is made up of 12 amino acids. V shed 4 bases and J shed 8 bases, with 9 bases lying between them. CDR1 and CDR2 from the germline V gene are PRHDT and FYEKMQ (reference sequence). CDR3 protein: CASSSTKYEQFF. The CDR3, as DNA: TGTGCCAGCAGCTCCACAAAATATGAGCAGTTCTTC.

The chain uses TRBV3-1 and TRBJ2-5; D might be TRBD1 (6 bases). The J call may be in error: the DNA end matches TRBJ2-7 better. Germline V CDR1 and CDR2: LGHDT, YNNKEL (reference sequence). This CDR3 region has 14 residues. The CDR3 spells CASSQSDRGPEQYF. The DNA of the CDR3 is TGTGCCAGCAGCCAATCGGACAGAGGGCCCGAGCAGTACTTC.

This clonotype was seen only a few times. The V gene is TRBV4-1, the J gene TRBJ2-1; 12 bases agree with TRBD2. The length of the CDR3 is 14 residues. Germline CDR1 is MGHRA and CDR2 is YSYEKL. Unmatched junction bases numbered 5, after V lost 6 bases and J lost 8 bases. The CDR3 bases are TGCGCCAGCAGGCCTAGCGGGAGGGCATATGAGCAGTTCTTC. It yields the protein CASRPSGRAYEQFF.

V gene TRBV27 combines with J gene TRBJ1-5, with no clear D. Germline CDR1 is MNHEY and CDR2 is SMNVEV (reference sequence). The CDR3 spans 13 residues. Trimming stripped 4 bases from V and 3 bases from J, with 7 bases between. The CDR3 nucleotides are TGTGCCAGCAGTTCCAGGTACAATCAGCCCCAGCATTTT. Its translation: CASSSRYNQPQHF.

The chain links TRBV7-8 to TRBJ2-5; TRBD2 matches at 14 bases. The length of the CDR3 is 16 residues. V lost 5 bases, J lost 3 bases, and 5 bases stayed unmatched. CDR1 is SGHVS, CDR2 FQNEAQ, per germline. This CDR3 is CASSPWTSGGKETQYF. CDR3 nucleotides: TGTGCCAGCAGCCCTTGGACTAGCGGGGGGAAAGAGACCCAGTACTTC.

The chain is built from TRBV7-9 and TRBJ2-1, with D perhaps matching TRBD1 or TRBD2 (5 bases each). CDR1 SEHNR and CDR2 FQNEAQ come from the germline V gene (reference sequence). Trimming stripped 2 bases from V and 2 bases from J, with 10 bases between. This CDR3 has 15 residues. CDR3: CASSLRGPTYNEQFF. CDR3 coding DNA: TGTGCCAGCAGCTTAAGGGGACCTACCTACAATGAGCAGTTCTTC. The variable domain in full, completed from reference TRBV7-9 and TRBJ2-1, reads DTGVSQNPRHKITKRGQNVTFRCDPISEHNRLYWYRQTLGQGPEFLTYFQNEAQLEKSRLLSDRFSAERPKGSFSTLEIQRTEQGDSAMYLCASSLRGPTYNEQFFGPGTRLTVL.

As for this clonotype: One junction end disagrees with the germline gene, perhaps due to a read error. CDR3 DNA sequence: TGTGCCGGCAGTGCCAGCCAGCGGGGGGCGAGAGATACGCAGTATTTT. Protein sequence: CAGSASQRGARDTQYF. The rearrangement links TRBV12-3 or TRBV12-4 to TRBJ2-3; TRBD2 agrees at 9 bases. The CDR3 is made up of 16 amino acids.

This clonotype was counted only a few times. The J gene is TRBJ2-4, the V gene TRBV5-1; no reliable D call. This CDR3 has 16 residues. Trimming shortened V by 0 bases and J by 1 base, and 11 bases separated the two germline ends. Germline CDR1 SGHRS, CDR2 YFSETQ. The CDR3 loop is CASSLGGLLAKNIQYF. In nucleotides, the CDR3 is TGCGCCAGCAGCTTGGGTGGGTTACTGGCCAAAAACATTCAGTACTTC. Full variable domain (missing parts from reference TRBV5-1 and TRBJ2-4): KAGVTQTPRYLIKTRGQQVTLSCSPISGHRSVSWYQQTPGQGLQFLFEYFSETQRNKGNFPGRFSGRQFSNSRSEMNVSTLELGDSALYLCASSLGGLLAKNIQYFGAGTRLSVL.

This clonotype was picked up a small number of times. The V and J genes are TRBV27 and TRBJ1-2; 7 nucleotides match TRBD1. The germline gives CDR1 MNHEY, CDR2 SMNVEV (reference sequence). The CDR3 runs 15 residues. The V segment lost 6 bases and the J segment 4 bases; nucleotides outside the gene matches: 11. CDR3 nucleotides: TGTGCCAGCAGCTCCCGACACAGGGGCGGCTATGGCTACACCTTC. Translation: CASSSRHRGGYGYTF.

This clonotype was picked up a small number of times. The rearrangement uses TRBV7-9 and TRBJ2-3; D unresolved. This CDR3 region has 15 residues. Deletions cut 3 bases from V and 4 bases from J, with 14 bases between. Germline loops: CDR1 SEHNR, CDR2 FQNEAQ (reference sequence). The CDR3 protein is CASSLGGVIADTQYF. The CDR3 nucleotides read TGTGCCAGCAGCTTGGGCGGCGTTATCGCAGATACGCAGTATTTT.

The chain is built from TRBV28 and TRBJ1-6; possibly TRBD1 for D (5 bases). The CDR3 is 12 residues long. The ends were cut back, 5 bases at V and 12 bases at J, with 11 bases in the middle. The germline gives CDR1 MDHEN, CDR2 SYDVKM. The CDR3 nucleotides are TGTGCCAGCAGTGCGGGGCACGAACCCCTCCACTTT. This encodes CASSAGHEPLHF.